This T cell receptor (beta chain) was sequenced during a study of spatial heterogeneity in lung cancer. This clonotype was seen ten or more times. TCRdb fed the 5' RACE reads into MiXCR, producing one record per CDR3 protein. This table has 25,000 to 35,000 distinct CDR3 sequences, 10% appearing once. V shed 7 bases and J 5 bases; nucleotides not matched to a gene: 3. CDR3 length equals 12 residues. Germline-derived CDR1 and CDR2 are LNHNV and YYDKDF (reference sequence). The time point is: blood at routine non-recurrence follow-up after resection. The receptor comes from a female donor with early-stage non-small cell lung cancer. The chain joins TRBV15 to TRBJ2-3; 7 nucleotides align to TRBD1. Sequencing used PBMCs, obtained at follow-up. Here the CDR3 DNA reads TGTGCCACCAAGGGGGCCGAAGATACGCAGTATTTT. This sequence encodes CATKGAEDTQYF.